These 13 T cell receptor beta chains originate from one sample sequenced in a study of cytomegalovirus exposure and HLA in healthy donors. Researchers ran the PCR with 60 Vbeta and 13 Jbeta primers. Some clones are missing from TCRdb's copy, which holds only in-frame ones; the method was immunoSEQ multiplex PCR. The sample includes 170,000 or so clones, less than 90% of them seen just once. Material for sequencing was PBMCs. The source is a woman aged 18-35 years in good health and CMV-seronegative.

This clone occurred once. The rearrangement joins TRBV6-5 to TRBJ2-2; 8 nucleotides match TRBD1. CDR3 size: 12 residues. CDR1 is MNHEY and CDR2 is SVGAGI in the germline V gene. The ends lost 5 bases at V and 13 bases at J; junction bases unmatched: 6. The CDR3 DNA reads TGTGCCAGCAGTACGGACAGGGTCGGGCTGTTTTTT. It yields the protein CASSTDRVGLFF.

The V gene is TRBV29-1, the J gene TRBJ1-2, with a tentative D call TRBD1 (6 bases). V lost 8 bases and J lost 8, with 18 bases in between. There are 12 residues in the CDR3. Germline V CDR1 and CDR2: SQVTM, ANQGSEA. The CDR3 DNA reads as TGCAGCTCCTCCGGGACATCTGTCGGCTACACCTTC. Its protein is CSSSGTSVGYTF.

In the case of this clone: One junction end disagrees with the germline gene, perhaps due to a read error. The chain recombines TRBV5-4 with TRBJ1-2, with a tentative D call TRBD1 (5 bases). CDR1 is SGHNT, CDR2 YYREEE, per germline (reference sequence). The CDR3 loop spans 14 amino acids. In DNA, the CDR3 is TGTGCCAGCAGCCAACAGGTTGTGCGGGGTGGCTACCCCTTC. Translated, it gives CASSQQVVRGGYPF.

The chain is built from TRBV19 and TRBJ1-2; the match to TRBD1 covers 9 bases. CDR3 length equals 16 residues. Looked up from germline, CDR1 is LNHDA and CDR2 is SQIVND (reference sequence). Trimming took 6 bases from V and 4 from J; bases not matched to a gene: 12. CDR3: CASSLKTGGASYGYTF. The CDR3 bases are TGTGCCAGTAGCCTCAAAACAGGGGGCGCGAGCTATGGCTACACCTTC.

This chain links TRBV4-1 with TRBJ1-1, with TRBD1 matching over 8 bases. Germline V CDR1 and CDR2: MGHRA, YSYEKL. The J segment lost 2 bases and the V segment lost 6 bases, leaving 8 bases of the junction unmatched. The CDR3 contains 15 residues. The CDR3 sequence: CASRRTGTGNTEAFF. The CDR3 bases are TGCGCCAGCAGGCGGACAGGGACTGGAAACACTGAAGCTTTCTTT.

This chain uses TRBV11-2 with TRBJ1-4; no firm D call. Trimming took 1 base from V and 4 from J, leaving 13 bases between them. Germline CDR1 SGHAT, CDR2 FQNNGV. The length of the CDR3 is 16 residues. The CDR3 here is CASSLVFTPSNEKLFF. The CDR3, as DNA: TGTGCCAGCAGCTTAGTCTTTACCCCGAGTAATGAAAAACTGTTTTTT.

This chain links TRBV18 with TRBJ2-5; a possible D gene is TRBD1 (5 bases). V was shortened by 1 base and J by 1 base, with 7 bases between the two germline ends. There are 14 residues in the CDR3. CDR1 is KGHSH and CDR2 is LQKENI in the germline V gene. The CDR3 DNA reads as TGTGCCAGCTCACCACGACAGAGCCAAGAGACCCAGTACTTC. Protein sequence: CASSPRQSQETQYF. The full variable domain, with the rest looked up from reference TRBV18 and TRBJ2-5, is NAGVMQNPRHLVRRRGQEARLRCSPMKGHSHVYWYRQLPEEGLKFMVYLQKENIIDESGMPKERFSAEFPKEGPSILRIQQVVRGDSAAYFCASSPRQSQETQYFGPGTRLLVL.

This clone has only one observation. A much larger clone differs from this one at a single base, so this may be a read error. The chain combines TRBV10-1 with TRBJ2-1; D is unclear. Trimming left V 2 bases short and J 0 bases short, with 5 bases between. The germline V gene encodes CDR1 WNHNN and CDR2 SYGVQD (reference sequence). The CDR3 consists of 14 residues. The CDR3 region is CASSERSSYNEQFF. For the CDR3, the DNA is TGCGCCAGCAGTGAGCGGAGCTCCTACAATGAGCAGTTCTTC.

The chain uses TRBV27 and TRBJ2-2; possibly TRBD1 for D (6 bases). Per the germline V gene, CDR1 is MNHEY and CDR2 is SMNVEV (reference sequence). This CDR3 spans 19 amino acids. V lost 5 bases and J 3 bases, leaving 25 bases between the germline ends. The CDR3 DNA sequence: TGTGCCAGCAGTCCATACAGGGAAAGCGGTGATCTAGACACCGGGGAGCTGTTTTTT. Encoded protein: CASSPYRESGDLDTGELFF.

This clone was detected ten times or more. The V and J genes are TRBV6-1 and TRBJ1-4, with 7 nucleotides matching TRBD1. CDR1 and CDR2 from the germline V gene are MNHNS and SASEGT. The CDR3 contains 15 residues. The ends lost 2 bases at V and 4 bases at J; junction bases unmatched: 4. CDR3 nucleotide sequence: TGTGCCAGCAGTGAAATAGGGGGCCTTAATGAAAAACTGTTTTTT. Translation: CASSEIGGLNEKLFF.

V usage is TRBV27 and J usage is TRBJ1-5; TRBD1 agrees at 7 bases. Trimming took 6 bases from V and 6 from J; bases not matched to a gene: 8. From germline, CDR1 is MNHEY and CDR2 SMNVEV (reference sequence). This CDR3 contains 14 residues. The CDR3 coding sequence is TGTGCCAGCAGACAGGGGTATCTGGGTCAGCCCCAGCATTTT. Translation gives CASRQGYLGQPQHF.

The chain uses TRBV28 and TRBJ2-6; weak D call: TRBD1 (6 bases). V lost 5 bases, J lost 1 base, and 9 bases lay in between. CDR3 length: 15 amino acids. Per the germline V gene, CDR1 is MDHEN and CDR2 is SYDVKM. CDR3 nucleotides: TGTGCCAGCAGTACCACAGGGTCTGGGGCCAACGTCCTGACTTTC. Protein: CASSTTGSGANVLTF.

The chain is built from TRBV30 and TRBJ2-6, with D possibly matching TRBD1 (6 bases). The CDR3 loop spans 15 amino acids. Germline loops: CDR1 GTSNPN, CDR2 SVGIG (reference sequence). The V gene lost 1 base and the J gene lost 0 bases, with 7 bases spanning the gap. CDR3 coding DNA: TGTGCCTGGAGTGGGGGACACTCTGGGGCCAACGTCCTGACTTTC. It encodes CAWSGGHSGANVLTF.